This T cell receptor beta chain was identified in a study of cytomegalovirus exposure and HLA in healthy donors. General study results and limits: The study flagged some 170 TCR beta chains as cytomegalovirus-associated. Roughly uniform depth of sequencing across donors was assumed in presence/absence analyses. Exclusion as indistinguishable affected some V segments, including TRBV6-2 and TRBV6-3.

PCR primers comprised 60 Vbeta and 13 Jbeta primers. The assay was immunoSEQ multiplex PCR, and TCRdb's table has in-frame clones only and misses some. Seen here are hundreds of thousands of clones, approximately 79% observed once, and the top ten hold 1.5% to 2%. This clone turned up a few times. Its antigen is undetermined. The germline CDR1 and CDR2 sequences are SGHAT and FQNNGV. This CDR3 comprises 15 residues. V was clipped by 1 base and J by 2 bases, with 9 bases between them. Sequenced material: PBMCs. The receptor's source is a man younger than 35 in good health and CMV-seronegative. V is TRBV11-2 and J is TRBJ2-1; TRBD1 is a possible D gene (6 bases). This chain's CDR3 is CASSLVQGPYNEQFF. The CDR3 DNA reads TGTGCCAGCAGCTTAGTACAGGGACCCTACAATGAGCAGTTCTTC.